The subject of this entry is one T cell receptor (beta chain). This clone was found once. What this receptor recognizes is not known. The sample holds no much larger clone one base away, and base qualities are not on file. In total, 500 to 700 healthy bone marrow donors made up the cohort. All cohort members were sampled while nominally healthy, although unrecorded immune exposures were likely present. The donor was CMV seropositive and belonged to the group of about 290 seropositive cohort members. Every donor gave a peripheral blood sample, and the peripheral blood mononuclear cells from that sample were used for TCR beta sequencing. The Qiagen DNeasy Blood Extraction Kit was used to extract genomic DNA from the blood cell samples. Library preparation employed the immunoSEQ multiplex PCR assay. For the multiplex PCR, a mixture combining 60 forward primers for TCR Vbeta segments and 13 reverse primers for TCR Jbeta segments was used. The CDR3 region of rearranged TCR beta genes was amplified from genomic DNA by a multiplex PCR assay. The Illumina HiSeq System was used to sequence the amplified TCR beta libraries as 87-base-pair reads. In the paper's pipeline: Across the 600 to 700 repertoires, a later analysis counted approximately 83 million unique TCR beta chains, 8.5 million to 12 million of which were shared by at least two donors. Raw reads were error-corrected and collapsed into unique sequences by a nearest-neighbor algorithm in which closely related sequences were merged to remove PCR and sequencing errors. To assign V, D and J gene segments, CDR3 sequences were aligned to IMGT reference sequences. For a sequence to be retained, a match of at least six nucleotides to both a V gene segment and a J gene segment was required. A rearrangement was called productive if the CDR3 had no stop codons and remained in frame with V and J, and every other rearrangement was called non-productive. Following IMGT convention, CDR3 was defined as the stretch from the second conserved V-encoded cysteine to the conserved J-encoded phenylalanine. The earlier analysis of 450 to 750 of the donors excluded any sequence lacking an unambiguous match to a single V gene segment. An earlier analysis of 587 of the donors classified V segments as functional when productive rearrangements were above 56.7% and as segregating when the standard deviation between donors was above 5%. To diagnose cytomegalovirus status from the catalog of TCR beta chain sequences, a statistical classification framework was built. In a later analysis, TCR nucleotide sequences were compared against IMGT/GENE-DB human TR gene sequences so that V and J genes could be assigned. The TCRdist pipeline was used in a later analysis to assign CDR3 sequences and most-parsimonious VDJ recombination scenarios. A later analysis defined each TCR beta chain by its CDR3 amino acid sequence plus V-gene family, and excluded reads lacking a unique V-gene family. A later analysis removed 600 or so highly shared, low-generation-probability nucleotide sequences to deal with suspected cross-contamination and a sequencing artifact. In a later analysis, a clonal expansion index was calculated for each public chain from normalized within-repertoire ranks of inferred template counts. In a later analysis, generation probabilities were computed using a VDJ recombination model fitted to out-of-frame rearrangements, and the results were checked against IGoR. Hypergeometric tests were used in a later analysis to score TCR-TCR, TCR-HLA and TCR-CMV co-occurrence, with a repertoire-size bias correction applied to the TCR pairs. False discovery rates were estimated in a later analysis by permuting HLA or CMV assignments 20 times. A later analysis grouped co-occurring TCRs with DBSCAN, adding TCRdist sequence similarity when clustering within HLA-allele-positive subsets. For co-occurrence clustering, repertoires with fewer than 30,000 or more than 120,000 public chains were excluded, along with about five repertoires with anomalous nucleotide sharing. TCRdb mirrors the immuneACCESS table, restricted to in-frame sequences. Some clones are absent from its copies; in checked studies, under half trace to an unresolved V gene, and the reason for the others is unknown. V and J calls plus clone size are reproduced from that table; the DNA served to infer D and trimming. In all, the sample holds 85,000 to 100,000 clones, and around 84% of those were seen once. Clones ranked in the top ten supply 4.1% of the sample.

This entry is derived from a study of cytomegalovirus exposure and HLA in healthy donors (dated by TCRdb to the late 2010s). Background for the entire study: According to an earlier analysis of a few hundred of the donors, about 170 million T cells yielded 90 million to 140 million unique TCR beta sequences and roughly 280 Gb of sequence data. About 280 gigabases of sequencing data and approximately 92 million unique TCR sequences made up an early release that covered approximately 700 HLA-typed donors. Of the roughly 390 genotyped donors, approximately 81% were placed in the genetic ancestry cluster associated with self-reported Caucasian donors. The study aimed to test whether cataloging public T cell receptors could reveal signatures of past pathogen exposure. The study used immunosequencing to profile the T cell repertoires of under 700 subjects and linked those repertoires to cytomegalovirus serostatus. Besides the first cohort of roughly 660 subjects, a separate validation cohort made up of roughly 120 different subjects was used. The study combined high-throughput TCR immunosequencing, statistical association of individual TCRs with disease status, and machine learning to predict cytomegalovirus infection status. A later analysis re-analyzed previously published TCR beta repertoires from 666 donors and added high-resolution HLA genotyping to study TCR occurrence patterns. Rather than using new phenotypic data, the later analysis identified candidate immune exposures from TCR beta sequences and from how often those sequences occurred across donors. An earlier analysis of 587 of the donors used high-throughput TCR beta sequencing to judge whether each TCR beta V gene segment behaved as functional or pseudogenic. Donor age, sex, ethnicity and CMV serostatus were collected together with the repertoire data. A later genetic analysis took genome-wide SNP genotypes for about 65% of the 666 donors and used that subset as a discovery cohort. Every discovery cohort repertoire had been produced on one sequencing platform. HLA typing included class I and class II loci at four-digit resolution. The number of typed donors differed by locus: roughly 629-640 for A, B, C, DRB1 and DQB1; 522 for DQA1; approximately 600 for DPA1; and around 490 for DPB1. Because of strong linkage in the cohort, four or five DR-DQ haplotypes were treated as single units for association and clustering. Among some 410 genotyped donors of the cohort, an average of about 220,000 unique TCR beta nucleotide sequences was sequenced per donor, of which about 20% were non-productive. The research as a whole found: In vitro tests confirmed that three of the cytomegalovirus-associated TCR beta chains recognize cytomegalovirus antigens. In a later analysis, HLA-associated TCR beta chains were found to be more clonally expanded and to have lower generation probabilities than equally common non-associated chains. A cluster of highly shared sequence variants was judged likely to represent a technical artifact of the sequencing pipeline. According to a later analysis, parvovirus B19, influenza, CMV and Epstein-Barr virus appeared linked to several top co-occurrence clusters. A total of fewer than 200 TCR beta chains were listed by the study as associated with cytomegalovirus. Compared with the approximately 670-donor mean, donors in an Asian-associated ancestry cluster had fewer N-insertions in productive TCRs, according to a later genetic analysis. The cohort was sequenced for TCR beta chains only, and without alpha or paired-chain data the features that could be detected were limited. The presence/absence analyses assumed that sequencing depth was roughly uniform across donors, and that assumption may not be true. A further reported finding was that TCR beta sequences accurately predicted the HLA-A and HLA-B alleles for most subjects in the first cohort. Strong co-occurrence of HLA alleles, especially DR and DQ, made assigning TCR associations to individual alleles difficult. In a later analysis, the rate of TCR association differed among HLA loci, with DRB1 alleles having the most associated TCRs and HLA-C alleles having the fewest. Most TCR sequences were seen in very few donors, while some public TCRs were found in many individuals. Because some donors lacked HLA typing at each locus, the association tests relied only on the typed subset. Some IMGT-functional V segments, including TRBV6-2 and TRBV6-3, could not be told apart with the 87-base-pair reads, so those segments were excluded. A later analysis found that most CMV-associated TCR beta chains appeared HLA-restricted, with HLA associations seemingly driven largely by CMV exposure. In an earlier analysis of 450 to 750 of the donors, most TCR beta V segments appeared in productive rearrangements about 87% or about 30% of the time, broadly matching IMGT annotations. Around 16 rarely observed V segments, including chromosome 9 orphons, were excluded from the earlier analysis of approximately 500 of the donors because counts were too low. In a later analysis, around 17,000 TCR beta sequences were associated with specific HLA alleles at a false discovery rate of 0.05. Correlated functional status among segregating V segments might be attributable to linkage disequilibrium, but an unknown experimental factor could not be ruled out. In a later genetic analysis, a missense DCLRE1C variant was associated with V-gene and J-gene trimming of TCR beta chains, and the association was replicated in an independent cohort. CMV serostatus was the only immune exposure information available for the cohort. It was suggested by the authors that the approach could potentially be generalized to other disease states and immunological phenotypes. The classifier was reported to diagnose cytomegalovirus status with high specificity and sensitivity in both the original cohort and the validation cohort.

Reading from cysteine to phenylalanine, the CDR3 counts 15 amino acids. The kept DNA is CDR3 alone, 45 bases in frame from the first base. CDR1 LNHNV and CDR2 YYDKDF are derived from the germline V gene (reference sequence). The V end gives up 2 bases and the J end 4 bases, leaving 4 bases in the junction not matched to a gene. The rearranged segments are TRBV15 and TRBJ2-2, with 7 bases in between that match TRBD1. This receptor was identified in a woman aged 40 to 55 in good health and CMV-seropositive. The sequencing sample was made of PBMCs. CDR3 sequence: CATSRRQGPTGELFF. Here is the DNA: TGTGCCACCAGCAGAAGACAGGGCCCCACCGGGGAGCTGTTTTTT. Outside the CDR3, residues come from the reference TRBV15 and TRBJ2-2 proteins, so the full variable domain is: DAMVIQNPRYQVTQFGKPVTLSCSQTLNHNVMYWYQQKSSQAPKLLFHYYDKDFNNEADTPDNFQSRRPNTSFCFLDIRSPGLGDTAMYLCATSRRQGPTGELFFGEGSRLTVL.